This T cell receptor (beta chain) is from a study of cytomegalovirus exposure and HLA in healthy donors. Study as a whole: Researchers previously reported finding fewer than 120 million unique TCR beta sequences from about 179 million T cells. General study findings and limits: The study designated fewer than 200 TCR beta chains cytomegalovirus-associated.

The PCR employed 60 Vbeta primers together with 13 Jbeta primers. Produced via immunoSEQ multiplex PCR; TCRdb's table is partial and in-frame only. The sample shows about 160,000 clones, about 82% of them seen only once. The V segment lost 1 base and the J segment 4 bases; nucleotides outside the gene matches: 6. This CDR3 region has 17 residues. Germline V gene data show CDR1 as SEHNR and CDR2 as FQNEAQ (reference sequence). Notes on this clone: The antigen remains unidentified.

This chain connects TRBV7-9 to TRBJ2-2; 10 bases match TRBD1. The source material was PBMCs. The sequence derives from a woman in her 30s in good health and CMV-seropositive. The CDR3 region is CASSLVIGTGVTGELFF. Written as DNA, the CDR3 is TGTGCCAGCAGCTTAGTTATTGGGACAGGGGTCACCGGGGAGCTGTTTTTT.